This paragraph reports one T cell receptor (beta chain). The data originate from a study of shared clonotypes between healthy human individuals. Turning to the study itself: Every donor yielded three CD4 naive, three CD4 memory, two CD8 naive and one CD8 memory plate.

The table came from immunoSEQ multiplex PCR; TCRdb's copy has only in-frame clones and leaves some out. The data show about 2.4 million clones, with 90% to 95% seen just once and around 0.4% held by the top ten. The CDR3 has 19 residues. Trimming cost V 1 base and J 3 bases; bases outside gene matches: 14. Germline V lookup: CDR1 SNHLY, CDR2 FYNNEI. The chain carries TRBV2 and TRBJ2-2; TRBD2 matches 7 bases. This receptor was taken from a man between 18 and 29 years old in good health. Some clones in this sample may be carry-over from other donors' samples. Sequenced input: naive CD4+ T cells from PBMCs. Subset reported: CD45RA+ positively selected. CDR3 sequence (DNA): TGTGCCAGCAGTGAAGTTTTTGGGTGGCTAGCGGCCGACACCGGGGAGCTGTTTTTT. Translation: CASSEVFGWLAADTGELFF.